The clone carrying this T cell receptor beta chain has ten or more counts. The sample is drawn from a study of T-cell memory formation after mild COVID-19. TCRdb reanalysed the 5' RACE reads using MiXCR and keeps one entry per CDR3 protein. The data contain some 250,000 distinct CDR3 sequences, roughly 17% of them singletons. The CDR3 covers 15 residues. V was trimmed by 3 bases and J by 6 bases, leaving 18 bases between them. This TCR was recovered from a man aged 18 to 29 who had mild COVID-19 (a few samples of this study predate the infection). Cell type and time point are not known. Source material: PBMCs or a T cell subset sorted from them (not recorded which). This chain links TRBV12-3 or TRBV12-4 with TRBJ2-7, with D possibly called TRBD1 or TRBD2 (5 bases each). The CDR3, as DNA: TGTGCCAGCAGTTTCACCGGGGACCCCCGGGCCGAGCAGTACTTC. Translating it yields CASSFTGDPRAEQYF.